Each of the 20 T cell receptor beta chains below was sequenced from the same sample in a study of CD8 T cells in ankylosing spondylitis. TCRdb recomputed calls from the 5' RACE reads with MiXCR, one row per CDR3 protein. The sample carries 250,000 or so distinct CDR3 sequences, over 15% recorded once. Source material: blood, either unsorted or a sorted T cell fraction (not recorded which). These receptors came from a male donor with ankylosing spondylitis or in good health (not recorded which).

This clonotype was seen a few times. V is TRBV27 and J is TRBJ2-7; weak D call: TRBD1 (6 bases). With 8 bases removed from V and 3 bases from J, the gap between germline ends came to 14 bases. This CDR3 comprises 13 residues. Germline CDR1 MNHEY, CDR2 SMNVEV (reference sequence). CDR3 in amino acids: CASGTTGFYEQYF. DNA for the CDR3: TGTGCCAGCGGTACCACAGGGTTCTACGAGCAGTACTTC.

This clonotype was seen only once. The CDR3 coding sequence is TGTGCCAGCAGCGCGCGGGACAGGCCCTACAATGAGCAGTTCTTC. It yields the protein CASSARDRPYNEQFF. V is TRBV11-3 and J is TRBJ2-1, with TRBD1 matching over 8 bases. V gave up 5 bases and J gave up 2 bases; unmatched junction bases: 5. CDR3 length: 15 amino acids. Germline CDR1 and CDR2: SGHNT and YENEEA.

This clonotype has at least ten counts. The CDR3 region has the DNA TGTGCCAGCAGCCCTGGGATGGCCACGGGCTATGGCTACACCTTC. Its translation: CASSPGMATGYGYTF. The J gene is TRBJ1-2, the V gene TRBV7-2; no definite D call. The CDR3 runs 15 residues. The germline gives CDR1 SGHTA, CDR2 FQGNSA. V lost 5 bases and J 4 bases, leaving 17 bases between the germline ends.

In its sample, this clonotype was seen once. The chain uses TRBV12-5 and TRBJ2-5, with 7 bases that match TRBD1. The CDR3 loop spans 15 amino acids. The germline V gene has CDR1 LGHNT and CDR2 FRNRAP. Trimming cost V 6 bases and J 5 bases; bases outside gene matches: 12. The CDR3 DNA sequence: TGTGCTAGTGGGGGACAGTCCCCTCCGTTCGAGACCCAGTACTTC. It specifies CASGGQSPPFETQYF. The variable domain in full, with the rest retrieved from reference TRBV12-5 and TRBJ2-5, is DARVTQTPRHKVTEMGQEVTMRCQPILGHNTVFWYRQTMMQGLELLAYFRNRAPLDDSGMPKDRFSAEMPDATLATLKIQPSEPRDSAVYFCASGGQSPPFETQYFGPGTRLLVL.

This clonotype was counted ten times or more. The rearrangement uses TRBV6-2 or TRBV6-3 and TRBJ1-5; TRBD1 aligns across 11 bases. Trimming took 2 bases from V and 4 from J; bases not matched to a gene: 1. CDR1 and CDR2 (germline): MNHEY, SVGEGT. The CDR3 consists of 15 residues. CDR3 region: CASSYGTGGNQPQHF. In nucleotides, the CDR3 is TGTGCCAGCAGTTACGGGACAGGGGGGAATCAGCCCCAGCATTTT.

This clonotype was recorded a few times. The V gene is TRBV5-1, the J gene TRBJ2-1, with TRBD1 matching over 8 bases. V trimming: 7 bases; J trimming: 3 bases; junction bases outside the gene matches: 3. This CDR3 comprises 13 residues. Germline CDR1 is SGHRS and CDR2 is YFSETQ. This chain's CDR3 is CASRDRSYNEQFF. Here the CDR3 DNA reads TGCGCCAGCCGGGACAGGAGCTACAATGAGCAGTTCTTC.

V gene TRBV30 combines with J gene TRBJ2-7, with D hard to call. The CDR3 length is 11 residues. Germline lookup yields CDR1 GTSNPN and CDR2 SVGIG (reference sequence). V gave up 5 bases and J gave up 7 bases, with 12 bases separating them. The CDR3 coding sequence is TGTGCCTGGGAAGACGGATTGGAGCAGTACTTC. Its translation is CAWEDGLEQYF.

This clonotype has just a few counts. V gene TRBV6-5 combines with J gene TRBJ1-2; 9 positions match TRBD1. Germline V gives CDR1 MNHEY, CDR2 SVGAGI. The length of the CDR3 is 14 residues. V trimming: 3 bases; J trimming: 6 bases; junction bases outside the gene matches: 5. Here the CDR3 DNA reads TGTGCCAGCAGTTATTGGGACAGGGTGGATGGCTACACCTTC. The encoded protein is CASSYWDRVDGYTF.

This clonotype was found a few times. The rearrangement uses TRBV5-6 and TRBJ1-4; tentatively, D is TRBD1 (5 bases). The CDR3 runs to 14 residues. CDR1 and CDR2 (germline): SGHDT, YYEEEE. Trimming shortened V by 0 bases and J by 8 bases, and 11 bases separated the two germline ends. In DNA form, the CDR3 reads TGTGCCAGCAGCTTGGAAGGGGCCAGGGAAAAACTGTTTTTT. This translates into CASSLEGAREKLFF. The variable domain in full, with the rest retrieved from reference TRBV5-6 and TRBJ1-4, is DAGVTQSPTHLIKTRGQQVTLRCSPKSGHDTVSWYQQALGQGPQFIFQYYEEEERQRGNFPDRFSGHQFPNYSSELNVNALLLGDSALYLCASSLEGAREKLFFGSGTQLSVL.

The chain recombines TRBV29-1 with TRBJ2-3; D call uncertain. From germline, CDR1 is SQVTM and CDR2 ANQGSEA. V was pared by 4 bases and J by 4 bases, with 15 bases between. This CDR3 comprises 14 residues. CDR3 region: CSVGPSGFADTQYF. As DNA, the CDR3 is TGCAGCGTTGGGCCATCAGGCTTCGCAGATACGCAGTATTTT.

This clonotype was recorded at least ten times. The chain uses TRBV27 and TRBJ2-1, with unresolved D. V was cut by 5 bases and J by 4 bases, with 18 bases left in between. CDR3 length: 16 amino acids. Germline lookup yields CDR1 MNHEY and CDR2 SMNVEV (reference sequence). The CDR3 here is CASSPYSGSPYNEQFF. The DNA of the CDR3 is TGTGCCAGCAGTCCCTACTCTGGGTCCCCATACAATGAGCAGTTCTTC.

The chain recombines TRBV13 with TRBJ2-7, with D unclear. Trimming took off 5 bases at V and 4 bases at J, with 18 bases between the two ends. The CDR3 totals 15 residues. Germline V gene lookup returns CDR1 PRHDT and CDR2 FYEKMQ (reference sequence). CDR3 protein: CASSTRSENLYEQYF. The CDR3 bases are TGTGCCAGCAGCACCCGCTCTGAGAACTTATACGAGCAGTACTTC.

This clonotype showed up just a few times. J is TRBJ2-7 and V is TRBV12-3 or TRBV12-4; the match to TRBD1 covers 10 bases. The length of the CDR3 is 16 residues. The J segment lost 6 bases and the V segment lost 5 bases, leaving 13 bases of the junction unmatched. CDR3 nucleotide sequence: TGTGCCAGCAGTCCCCGGGACAGGGGTCTTACCAGCGAGCAGTACTTC. It encodes CASSPRDRGLTSEQYF.

The V gene is TRBV4-1, the J gene TRBJ2-3; tentative D call: TRBD1 (5 bases). This CDR3 region has 14 residues. Germline CDR1 reads MGHRA; CDR2 reads YSYEKL. The V end was cut by 0 bases, the J end by 6 bases, with 10 bases between. The CDR3 spells CASSQEGAGDTQYF. Here the CDR3 DNA reads TGCGCCAGCAGCCAAGAAGGGGCTGGGGATACGCAGTATTTT.

The V and J genes are TRBV4-1 and TRBJ2-7; 7 nucleotides align to TRBD2. The germline CDR1 and CDR2 sequences are MGHRA and YSYEKL. The V segment lost 3 bases and the J segment 4 bases; nucleotides outside the gene matches: 0. The CDR3 is 12 amino acids. The CDR3 protein is CASSHGGYEQYF. The CDR3 DNA follows: TGCGCCAGCAGCCACGGGGGGTACGAGCAGTACTTC.

This chain connects TRBV25-1 to TRBJ2-1; the D call may be TRBD1 or TRBD2 (6 bases each). V lost 4 bases, J lost 6 bases, and 19 bases lay in between. The CDR3 spans 16 residues. Looked up from germline, CDR1 is MGHDK and CDR2 is SYGVNS. This CDR3 reads CASSGPGAAGPNEQFF. The CDR3 DNA is TGTGCCAGCAGTGGCCCGGGGGCGGCGGGACCCAATGAGCAGTTCTTC.

As to this clonotype: One end of the junction does not line up with germline, which may come from a read error. The chain joins TRBV7-7 to TRBJ2-5, with a tentative D call TRBD1 (6 bases). The germline V gene has CDR1 SSHAT and CDR2 FNYEAQ (reference sequence). The CDR3 is made up of 13 amino acids. Here the CDR3 reads CASSLQGFETQYF. The CDR3 DNA reads TGTGCTAGCAGCTTACAGGGTTTCGAGACCCAGTACTTC. Variable domain in full (rest from reference TRBV7-7 and TRBJ2-5): GAGVSQSPRYKVTKRGQDVTLRCDPISSHATLYWYQQALGQGPEFLTYFNYEAQPDKSGLPSDRFSAERPEGSISTLTIQRTEQRDSAMYRCASSLQGFETQYFGPGTRLLVL.

The table lists this clonotype with a few counts. The gene calls are TRBV4-1 and TRBJ1-5; D not resolved. Germline-derived CDR1 and CDR2 are MGHRA and YSYEKL. This CDR3 has 12 residues. The ends were cut back, 5 bases at V and 3 bases at J, with 5 bases in the middle. DNA for the CDR3: TGCGCCAGCAGCTCCCCCAATCAGCCCCAGCATTTT. Amino acids: CASSSPNQPQHF.

V and J are TRBV29-1 and TRBJ2-3; D may be TRBD1 (6 bases). In germline, CDR1 is SQVTM, CDR2 ANQGSEA. Trimming shortened V by 0 bases and J by 5 bases, and 15 bases separated the two germline ends. The CDR3 sequence is 15 residues long. The CDR3 DNA reads as TGCAGCGTTGAAGATCTTGACAGGCTTGAAGATACGCAGTATTTT. Translating it yields CSVEDLDRLEDTQYF.

The chain recombines TRBV20-1 with TRBJ2-5, with D possibly called TRBD1 or TRBD2 (5 bases each). The CDR3 extends over 12 amino acids. V was pared by 8 bases and J by 2 bases, with 12 bases between. Germline V gene sequence: CDR1 DFQATT, CDR2 SNEGSKA (reference sequence). CDR3 DNA: TGCAGTAGTGTTGGGGGACAAGAGACCCAGTACTTC. This codes for CSSVGGQETQYF.